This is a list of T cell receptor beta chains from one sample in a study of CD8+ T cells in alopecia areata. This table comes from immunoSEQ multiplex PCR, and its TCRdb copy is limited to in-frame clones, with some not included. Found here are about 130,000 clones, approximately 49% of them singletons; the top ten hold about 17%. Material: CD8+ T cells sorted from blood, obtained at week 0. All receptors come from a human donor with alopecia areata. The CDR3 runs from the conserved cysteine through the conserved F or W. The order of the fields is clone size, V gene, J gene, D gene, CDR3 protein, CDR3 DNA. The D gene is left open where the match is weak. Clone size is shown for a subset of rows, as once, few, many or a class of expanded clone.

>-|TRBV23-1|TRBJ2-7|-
CASSNSESSYEQYF
TGTGCCAGCAGCAACAGCGAGAGCTCCTACGAGCAGTACTTC
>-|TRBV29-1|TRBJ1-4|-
CSVAQQSTNEKLFF
TGCAGCGTTGCCCAACAGTCAACTAATGAAAAACTGTTTTTT
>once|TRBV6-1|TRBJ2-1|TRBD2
CASAGDAYNEQFF
TGTGCCAGCGCGGGGGATGCCTACAATGAGCAGTTCTTC
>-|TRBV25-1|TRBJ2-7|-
CASSAGLEQYF
TGTGCCAGCAGTGCCGGGCTCGAGCAGTACTTC
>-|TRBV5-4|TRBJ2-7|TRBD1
CASSLGPGTGNSYEQYF
TGTGCCAGCAGCTTGGGTCCCGGGACAGGGAACTCCTACGAGCAGTACTTC
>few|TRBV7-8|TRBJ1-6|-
CASSLEGADSPLHF
TGTGCCAGCAGCTTAGAAGGGGCGGATTCACCCCTCCACTTT
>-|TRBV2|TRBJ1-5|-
CASSEGAGQPQHF
TGTGCCAGCAGTGAGGGGGCTGGTCAGCCCCAGCATTTT
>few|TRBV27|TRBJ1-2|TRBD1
CASSPTGSDYGYTF
TGTGCCAGCAGCCCGACAGGGAGCGACTATGGCTACACCTTC
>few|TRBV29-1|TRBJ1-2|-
CSVYGTSIYGYTF
TGCAGCGTCTACGGGACGTCCATCTATGGCTACACCTTC
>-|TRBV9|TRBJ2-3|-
CASNSQGGDTDTQYF
TGTGCCAGCAACTCCCAGGGGGGGGACACAGATACGCAGTATTTT
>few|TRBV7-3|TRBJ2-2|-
CASSQETDNTGELFF
TGTGCCAGCAGCCAAGAAACCGATAACACCGGGGAGCTGTTTTTT
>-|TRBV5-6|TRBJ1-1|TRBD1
CASSLFGTGETEAFF
TGTGCCAGCAGCTTGTTTGGCACAGGGGAGACTGAAGCTTTCTTT
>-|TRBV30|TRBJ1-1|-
CAAEGGESVGLNTEAFF
TGTGCCGCAGAGGGGGGCGAGAGTGTGGGCTTGAACACTGAAGCTTTCTTT
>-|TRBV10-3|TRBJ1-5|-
CAISEEGRSNQPQHF
TGTGCCATCAGTGAGGAAGGGAGGAGCAATCAGCCCCAGCATTTT
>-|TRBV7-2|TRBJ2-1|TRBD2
CASSLDLAGFYNEQFF
TGTGCCAGCAGCTTAGACCTAGCGGGGTTCTACAATGAGCAGTTCTTC
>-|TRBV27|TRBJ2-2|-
CASSSTPVDGELFF
TGTGCCAGCAGTTCCACACCCGTGGACGGGGAGCTGTTTTTT
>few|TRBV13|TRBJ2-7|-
CASSLAVHYEQYF
TGTGCCAGCAGCTTAGCCGTACACTACGAGCAGTACTTC
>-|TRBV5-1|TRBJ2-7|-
CASSLTAGYEQYF
TGCGCCAGCAGCTTGACAGCCGGCTACGAGCAGTACTTC
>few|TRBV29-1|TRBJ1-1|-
CSGSGRGTEAFF
TGCAGCGGGTCTGGGAGGGGGACTGAAGCTTTCTTT
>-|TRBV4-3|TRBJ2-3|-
CASSQDRGVGTDTQYF
TGCGCCAGCAGCCAAGACAGAGGGGTGGGCACAGATACGCAGTATTTT
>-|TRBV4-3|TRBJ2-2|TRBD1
CASSRLTGVGGELFF
TGCGCCAGCAGCCGGCTCACAGGGGTTGGCGGGGAGCTGTTTTTT
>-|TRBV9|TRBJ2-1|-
CASSVEGGRQTSYNEQFF
TGTGCCAGCAGCGTAGAAGGGGGGCGACAGACCTCCTACAATGAGCAGTTCTTC
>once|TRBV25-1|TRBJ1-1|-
CASSGPLGGFAFF
TGTGCCAGCAGTGGGCCCCTAGGGGGTTTTGCTTTCTTT
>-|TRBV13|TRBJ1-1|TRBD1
CASVGGAAEAFF
TGTGCCAGCGTAGGGGGCGCGGCTGAAGCTTTCTTT
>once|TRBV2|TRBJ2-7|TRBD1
CASSVRTGYYEQYF
TGTGCCAGCAGTGTTCGGACAGGGTACTACGAGCAGTACTTC